This T cell receptor (beta chain) was profiled in a study of T-cell memory formation after mild COVID-19. Study-wide findings and caveats: Pre-infection memory harbored some responding clones, suggesting cross-reactive memory joined. Confirmation was lacking for SARS-CoV-2 specificity of second-wave clones that peaked on day 37.

Concerning this clonotype: Its target is unknown.

TCRdb analysed the 5' RACE reads with MiXCR anew, one entry per CDR3 protein. The sample carries over 120,000 distinct CDR3 sequences, about 5.5% recorded once. Germline V gene lookup returns CDR1 MNHNY and CDR2 SVGAGI (reference sequence). Trimming pared 1 base from V and 6 bases from J, leaving 7 bases between. The CDR3 runs 12 residues. The chain has TRBV6-6 and TRBJ2-7, with D possibly being TRBD1 (5 bases). Sequencing used PBMCs or a T cell subset sorted from them (not recorded which). This sequence originates from an adult woman who had mild COVID-19 (a few samples of this study predate the infection). Cell type and time point are not known. The CDR3 loop is CASSYWQGEQYF. In nucleotides, the CDR3 is TGTGCCAGCAGTTACTGGCAGGGCGAGCAGTACTTC.